Shown below are 16 T cell receptor beta chains from a single sample sequenced in a study of stem cell transplantation in POMP-related autoinflammatory disease. Measured with immunoSEQ multiplex PCR; TCRdb has only the in-frame clones, and not every one. The repertoire holds 68,000 or so clones, approximately 90% seen once, with 0.6% to 0.8% in the top ten. This sample comprised CD4+ T cells from PBMCs, obtained after stem cell transplantation. All receptors derive from a human patient with POMP-related autoinflammation and immune dysregulation (PRAID). Some T cells may be graft donor cells.

The gene calls are TRBV9 and TRBJ2-4, with D possibly matching TRBD2 (5 bases). The CDR3 runs 13 residues. Germline CDR1 SGDLS, CDR2 YYNGEE. The V gene lost 0 bases and the J gene lost 7 bases, with 8 bases spanning the gap. The CDR3 region is CASSVGRGNIQYF. CDR3 bases: TGTGCCAGCAGCGTAGGGAGAGGGAACATTCAGTACTTC.

The V gene is TRBV3-1 (or the pseudogene TRBV3-2), the J gene TRBJ2-5; 10 positions match TRBD1. V shed 4 bases and J 7 bases; nucleotides not matched to a gene: 9. Germline V lookup: CDR1 LGHDT, CDR2 YNNKEL (reference sequence). The CDR3 loop spans 15 amino acids. For the CDR3, the DNA is TGTGCCAGCAGCCTACCGGGACAGGGGAGCTGGACCCAGTACTTC. Protein: CASSLPGQGSWTQYF.

This clone was observed a few times. The genes are TRBV20-1 and TRBJ2-1; D is perhaps TRBD2 (6 bases). V dropped 3 bases and J dropped 3 bases, with 18 bases sitting between them. CDR3 size: 16 residues. The germline CDR1 and CDR2 sequences are DFQATT and SNEGSKA (reference sequence). The CDR3 sequence is CSASPPGGSDYNEQFF. In DNA, the CDR3 is TGCAGTGCTAGTCCCCCTGGGGGGTCTGACTACAATGAGCAGTTCTTC.

The J gene is TRBJ1-5, the V gene TRBV6-1, with TRBD1 as a possible D gene (6 bases). This CDR3 contains 14 residues. Germline V gives CDR1 MNHNS, CDR2 SASEGT. V lost 3 bases, J lost 8 bases, and 14 bases lay in between. The chain's CDR3 is CASSDTGFGEPQHF. The CDR3 DNA reads TGTGCCAGCAGTGATACAGGGTTTGGGGAGCCCCAGCATTTT.

V is TRBV10-3 and J is TRBJ2-1; a weak D match, TRBD1 (6 bases). Trimming removed 7 bases at V and 8 bases at J, with 18 bases between. CDR1 is ENHRY and CDR2 is SYGVKD in the germline V gene. The CDR3 has 14 amino acids. In DNA, the CDR3 is TGTGCCATCAAGCCCCCTACAGGGAAATATGAGCAGTTCTTC. Amino acid sequence: CAIKPPTGKYEQFF.

A note on this clone: Other DNA sequences in the sample encode the same CDR3. The V gene is TRBV5-1, the J gene TRBJ2-3; 13 nucleotides agree with TRBD2. V dropped 3 bases and J dropped 1; count of bases not matched to a gene: 2. This CDR3 is 16 amino acids long. Looked up from germline, CDR1 is SGHRS and CDR2 is YFSETQ. CDR3 in DNA: TGCGCCAGCAGCTCAGGACTAGCGGGGGGCACAGATACGCAGTATTTT. This codes for CASSSGLAGGTDTQYF.

This chain joins TRBV19 and TRBJ2-2; 8 nucleotides align to TRBD1. The CDR3 is 16 amino acids. CDR1 LNHDA and CDR2 SQIVND come from the germline V gene (reference sequence). V shed 4 bases, J shed 4 bases, and the junction held 8 bases outside the gene matches. CDR3 nucleotides: TGTGCCAGTAGTACCCGGACAGGGCCGGTCACCGGGGAGCTGTTTTTT. This sequence encodes CASSTRTGPVTGELFF.

Comment on this clone: In the same sample, other DNA sequences code for this CDR3. The V gene is TRBV28, the J gene TRBJ1-1; D is undetermined. The CDR3 runs 12 residues. The V end lost 5 bases, the J end lost 0 bases, and 4 bases lay between the germline ends. The V gene's germline CDR1 is MDHEN and CDR2 SYDVKM. The CDR3 loop is CASSRLNTEAFF. Written as DNA, the CDR3 is TGTGCCAGCAGTAGGTTGAACACTGAAGCTTTCTTT.

The chain joins TRBV3-1 (or the pseudogene TRBV3-2) to TRBJ2-1, with TRBD2 matching 8 bases. This CDR3 has 15 amino acids. Germline assignment: CDR1 LGHDT and CDR2 YNNKEL (reference sequence). V was clipped by 4 bases and J by 5 bases; unmatched bases: 7. In DNA form, the CDR3 reads TGTGCCAGCAGCCGTCAGGGACTAGAGCACAATGAGCAGTTCTTC. Translated: CASSRQGLEHNEQFF.

This clone was seen a single time. This rearrangement joins TRBV25-1 to TRBJ1-3, with TRBD1 as a possible D gene (5 bases). Trimming removed 1 base at V and 2 bases at J, with 9 bases between. The CDR3 is 15 amino acids. CDR1 is MGHDK, CDR2 SYGVNS, per germline. CDR3 in DNA: TGTGCCAGCAGTGAATTTTGGACAACTGGAAACACCATATATTTT. Amino acid sequence: CASSEFWTTGNTIYF.

The chain is built from TRBV5-1 and TRBJ1-1; 7 bases agree with TRBD1. CDR1 SGHRS and CDR2 YFSETQ come from the germline V gene. The CDR3 is made up of 13 amino acids. Germline trimming cut 2 bases from V and 5 bases from J; bases unmatched to any gene: 3. The CDR3 loop reads CASSLDRDTEAFF. CDR3 DNA sequence: TGCGCCAGCAGCTTAGACAGGGATACTGAAGCTTTCTTT.

The CDR3 bases are TGTGCCAGCAGCCGGGACAGGGTTGGTAATTCACCCCTCCACTTT. Translated: CASSRDRVGNSPLHF. The chain combines TRBV5-4 with TRBJ1-6, with TRBD1 matching over 9 bases. Trimming removed 4 bases from V and 6 bases from J; junction bases left unmatched: 5. CDR3 length equals 15 residues. Per germline, CDR1 SGHNT and CDR2 YYREEE (reference sequence).

The chain joins TRBV4-1 to TRBJ2-1; TRBD2 matches 9 bases. The CDR3 loop spans 16 amino acids. V lost 4 bases and J lost 9; bases outside the gene matches: 13. Germline CDR1 reads MGHRA; CDR2 reads YSYEKL. The CDR3 bases are TGCGCCAGCAGCCCACTCCTAGCGGGAAAAGGGTTTGAGCAGTTCTTC. Translating gives CASSPLLAGKGFEQFF.

The chain links TRBV20-1 to TRBJ1-1, with TRBD1 as a possible D gene (6 bases). The CDR3 length is 11 residues. CDR1 is DFQATT and CDR2 is SNEGSKA in the germline V gene (reference sequence). The CDR3 region has the DNA TGCAGGGGGGCCGGGGACACTGAAGCTTTCTTT. Its translation: CRGAGDTEAFF.

V is TRBV28 and J is TRBJ2-2; TRBD2 agrees at 16 bases. CDR3 length: 18 amino acids. V lost 1 base and J lost 4; bases outside the gene matches: 3. Germline CDR1 reads MDHEN; CDR2 reads SYDVKM. CDR3 sequence reads: CASSLLGLAGGPTGELFF. CDR3 coding DNA: TGTGCCAGCAGTTTATTGGGACTAGCGGGAGGGCCCACCGGGGAGCTGTTTTTT.

This chain joins TRBV5-4 and TRBJ2-5, with 7 bases that match TRBD1. Germline CDR1 is SGHNT and CDR2 is YYREEE (reference sequence). Losses at the gene ends were 4 bases for V and 1 base for J; bases not matched to a gene: 4. The CDR3 has 14 amino acids. The CDR3 DNA sequence: TGTGCCAGCAGCGACCGGGACAGCCAAGAGACCCAGTACTTC. Protein sequence: CASSDRDSQETQYF. Filled out from reference TRBV5-4 and TRBJ2-5, the complete variable domain reads ETGVTQSPTHLIKTRGQQVTLRCSSQSGHNTVSWYQQALGQGPQFIFQYYREEENGRGNFPPRFSGLQFPNYSSELNVNALELDDSALYLCASSDRDSQETQYFGPGTRLLVL.